These 27 T cell receptor beta chains were all obtained from the same sample, sequenced in a study of blood T cell repertoires in COVID-19. Data came from immunoSEQ multiplex PCR; TCRdb stores just in-frame clones and leaves some out. The repertoire holds approximately 41,000 clones, with 80% to 90% as singletons. The sequenced sample was peripheral blood. Every receptor here comes from a woman aged 35 to 49 with acute or convalescent COVID-19.

The rearrangement uses TRBV27 and TRBJ1-4; D unclear. Germline V gene sequence: CDR1 MNHEY, CDR2 SMNVEV (reference sequence). V dropped 7 bases and J dropped 0 bases, with 12 bases sitting between them. The CDR3 extends over 15 amino acids. This CDR3 reads CASTLYPATNEKLFF. The CDR3 DNA reads as TGTGCCAGCACCCTCTACCCCGCAACTAATGAAAAACTGTTTTTT.

V usage is TRBV18 and J usage is TRBJ2-5, with a possible D match to TRBD1 (5 bases). V was shortened by 3 bases and J by 0 bases, with 20 bases between the two germline ends. The CDR3 is 18 residues long. Germline V gene data show CDR1 as KGHSH and CDR2 as LQKENI. CDR3 in amino acids: CASSPTRGPISDQETQYF. Here the CDR3 DNA reads TGTGCCAGCTCACCTACAAGGGGCCCGATCTCGGACCAAGAGACCCAGTACTTC.

The gene calls are TRBV6-4 and TRBJ1-5, with D unclear. The CDR3 loop spans 13 amino acids. Germline CDR1 MRHNA, CDR2 SNTAGT. Trimming left V 3 bases short and J 6 bases short, with 9 bases between. This CDR3 is CASSEQSGQPQHF. The CDR3 region has the DNA TGTGCCAGCAGTGAGCAATCGGGTCAGCCCCAGCATTTT.

J is TRBJ2-1 and V is TRBV7-9, with a possible D match to TRBD1 (6 bases). Trimming took off 5 bases at V and 1 base at J, with 12 bases between the two ends. The germline V gene has CDR1 SEHNR and CDR2 FQNEAQ (reference sequence). This CDR3 has 15 amino acids. The CDR3 is CASSPGTFSYNEQFF. The DNA for the CDR3 is TGTGCCAGCAGCCCCGGGACATTTTCCTACAATGAGCAGTTCTTC.

The chain joins TRBV30 to TRBJ2-1; 9 bases are shared with TRBD2. V was clipped by 7 bases and J by 5 bases; unmatched bases: 12. The germline gives CDR1 GTSNPN, CDR2 SVGIG (reference sequence). This CDR3 is 15 amino acids long. The CDR3 sequence: CAFDRLADYDNEQFF. The CDR3 DNA reads as TGTGCCTTTGACCGACTAGCGGACTACGACAATGAGCAGTTCTTC.

The V and J genes are TRBV2 and TRBJ2-7, with 8 positions matching TRBD1. The germline V gene encodes CDR1 SNHLY and CDR2 FYNNEI. CDR3 size: 14 residues. V shed 6 bases and J 4 bases; nucleotides not matched to a gene: 8. The CDR3 is CASRGARGRYEQYF. The CDR3 region has the DNA TGTGCCAGCAGGGGGGCCAGGGGGCGGTACGAGCAGTACTTC.

This chain uses TRBV6-6 with TRBJ2-7, with 7 bases fitting TRBD1. This CDR3 has 13 amino acids. The germline CDR1 and CDR2 sequences are MNHNY and SVGAGI (reference sequence). Germline trimming cut 5 bases from V and 2 bases from J; bases unmatched to any gene: 3. The DNA of the CDR3 is TGTGCCAGCAGTCGACAGGGCCCCTACGAGCAGTACTTC. This sequence encodes CASSRQGPYEQYF.

The chain joins TRBV30 to TRBJ2-7, with 9 bases aligning to TRBD2. After removal of 0 bases from V and 5 bases from J, the junction contained 5 bases not matched to a gene. The germline gives CDR1 GTSNPN, CDR2 SVGIG (reference sequence). The CDR3 consists of 14 residues. Here the CDR3 DNA reads TGTGCCTGGAGTGTAGGCGGGAGGGCCGACGAGCAGTACTTC. Translated, it gives CAWSVGGRADEQYF.

This chain joins TRBV27 and TRBJ1-3, with TRBD1 identical over 8 bases. The CDR3 runs 14 residues. Trimming removed 4 bases from V and 2 bases from J; junction bases left unmatched: 1. CDR1 MNHEY and CDR2 SMNVEV come from the germline V gene (reference sequence). The CDR3 region is CASSSGGAGNTIYF. The DNA of the CDR3 is TGTGCCAGCAGTTCAGGGGGCGCTGGAAACACCATATATTTT.

V and J are TRBV19 and TRBJ2-3; weak D call: TRBD1 (6 bases). Trimming cost V 8 bases and J 0 bases, with 15 bases left between them. This CDR3 has 15 residues. Germline lookup yields CDR1 LNHDA and CDR2 SQIVND (reference sequence). The chain's CDR3 is CASLQGYTSTDTQYF. The CDR3 DNA reads TGTGCCAGTTTACAGGGTTATACTAGCACAGATACGCAGTATTTT.

This clone was counted a few times. The genes are TRBV4-1 and TRBJ1-1, with a possible D match to TRBD1 (6 bases). V was trimmed by 4 bases and J by 6 bases, leaving 12 bases between them. Per germline, CDR1 MGHRA and CDR2 YSYEKL. The CDR3 sequence is 13 residues long. CDR3 in amino acids: CASSLQGFSEAFF. For the CDR3, the DNA is TGCGCCAGCAGCCTACAGGGATTCTCTGAAGCTTTCTTT.

The chain carries TRBV6-6 and TRBJ2-1; TRBD1 agrees at 10 bases. The CDR3 runs 14 residues. Looked up from germline, CDR1 is MNHNY and CDR2 is SVGAGI (reference sequence). V gave up 5 bases and J gave up 8 bases; unmatched junction bases: 6. The CDR3 region is CASSVGQGVDEQFF. The DNA of the CDR3 is TGTGCCAGCAGTGTCGGACAGGGGGTCGATGAGCAGTTCTTC.

This clone was detected only once. The chain is built from TRBV11-2 and TRBJ1-3, with 7 bases that match TRBD1. Germline V gives CDR1 SGHAT, CDR2 FQNNGV. The junction had 6 bases not matched to a gene; V was cut back by 5 bases and J by 8 bases. The CDR3 is 13 amino acids. Written as DNA, the CDR3 is TGTGCCAGCAGCCAGGGGGTCTGGGACACCATATATTTT. It encodes CASSQGVWDTIYF.

The CDR3 here is CASSRPAGQGGSPLHF. The CDR3 DNA sequence: TGTGCCAGCAGCAGACCGGCCGGACAGGGGGGTTCACCCCTCCACTTT. The chain combines TRBV14 with TRBJ1-6, with 10 nucleotides matching TRBD1. The junction had 10 bases not matched to a gene; V was cut back by 5 bases and J by 9 bases. Germline V gives CDR1 SGHDN, CDR2 FVKESK. This CDR3 contains 16 residues.

The rearrangement joins TRBV10-3 to TRBJ1-1, with 8 bases lining up with TRBD1. The CDR3 is 17 amino acids. Losses at the gene ends were 2 bases for V and 0 bases for J; bases not matched to a gene: 8. Germline CDR1 and CDR2: ENHRY and SYGVKD. CDR3 sequence: CAISETTGGRLNTEAFF. CDR3 DNA sequence: TGTGCCATCAGTGAGACAACAGGGGGACGTTTGAACACTGAAGCTTTCTTT.

The genes are TRBV7-2 and TRBJ2-5, with a weak D call TRBD1 (5 bases). Per the germline V gene, CDR1 is SGHTA and CDR2 is FQGNSA. Trimming removed 1 base from V and 6 bases from J, with 18 bases in between. This CDR3 region has 16 residues. The CDR3 is CASSLVGRVIAQTQYF. The CDR3 coding sequence is TGTGCCAGCAGCTTAGTAGGCAGGGTGATCGCGCAGACCCAGTACTTC. Together with reference TRBV7-2 and TRBJ2-5, the CDR3 gives the full variable domain: GAGVSQSPSNKVTEKGKDVELRCDPISGHTALYWYRQSLGQGLEFLIYFQGNSAPDKSGLPSDRFSAERTGGSVSTLTIQRTQQEDSAVYLCASSLVGRVIAQTQYFGPGTRLLVL.

The rearrangement joins TRBV12-3 or TRBV12-4 to TRBJ1-4; perhaps TRBD1 as D (5 bases). V was shortened by 5 bases and J by 13 bases, with 14 bases between the two germline ends. The length of the CDR3 is 12 residues. In DNA form, the CDR3 reads TGTGCCAGCAGTACGCGGACAAACGGACTGTTTTTT. Amino acids: CASSTRTNGLFF.

The chain has TRBV2 and TRBJ2-4; the match to TRBD2 covers 11 bases. This CDR3 has 16 amino acids. Looked up from germline, CDR1 is SNHLY and CDR2 is FYNNEI. V was clipped by 3 bases and J by 8 bases; unmatched bases: 9. CDR3 bases: TGTGCCAGCAGTGACGCTCTAGCGGGAGGTAGTGACATTCAGTACTTC. Amino acids: CASSDALAGGSDIQYF.

V gene TRBV7-9 combines with J gene TRBJ2-7; 8 nucleotides match TRBD2. The CDR3 has 15 amino acids. The germline V gene encodes CDR1 SEHNR and CDR2 FQNEAQ (reference sequence). With 0 bases clipped from V and 2 bases from J, the junction kept 3 bases outside the gene matches. The chain's CDR3 is CASSLAAGVTYEQYF. The CDR3 DNA sequence: TGTGCCAGCAGCTTAGCAGCGGGAGTAACCTACGAGCAGTACTTC. Based on the CDR3 plus reference TRBV7-9 and TRBJ2-7, the full variable domain is DTGVSQNPRHKITKRGQNVTFRCDPISEHNRLYWYRQTLGQGPEFLTYFQNEAQLEKSRLLSDRFSAERPKGSFSTLEIQRTEQGDSAMYLCASSLAAGVTYEQYFGPGTRLTVT.

The chain recombines TRBV24-1 with TRBJ2-1; 7 nucleotides align to TRBD1. Losses at the gene ends were 5 bases for V and 11 bases for J; bases not matched to a gene: 14. The germline V gene has CDR1 KGHDR and CDR2 SFDVKD. The CDR3 runs to 15 residues. The CDR3 region is CATSAAGTATGQQFF. The CDR3, as DNA: TGTGCCACCAGTGCGGCCGGGACAGCGACGGGACAGCAGTTCTTC.

V is TRBV5-8 and J is TRBJ1-2, with 12 nucleotides matching TRBD1. The ends lost 4 bases at V and 8 bases at J; junction bases unmatched: 6. The CDR3 has 14 amino acids. Germline assignment: CDR1 SGHTS and CDR2 YDEGEE. The CDR3 protein is CASSEGQGAWGYTF. The CDR3 nucleotides are TGTGCCAGCAGCGAGGGACAGGGGGCCTGGGGCTACACCTTC.

The rearrangement joins TRBV7-9 to TRBJ1-4, with D possibly being TRBD1 (5 bases). CDR3 length: 17 residues. The germline V gene has CDR1 SEHNR and CDR2 FQNEAQ (reference sequence). Trimming left V 3 bases short and J 3 bases short, with 17 bases between. The CDR3 DNA reads TGTGCCAGCAGCTTCCAGGCGGGGGGGAGTGCTAATGAAAAACTGTTTTTT. Its translation: CASSFQAGGSANEKLFF.

The rearrangement uses TRBV5-6 and TRBJ2-1, with 7 bases identical to TRBD1. With V trimmed by 4 bases and J by 6 bases, 7 bases remained unmatched. This CDR3 contains 14 residues. Germline V gene data show CDR1 as SGHDT and CDR2 as YYEEEE. CDR3 in amino acids: CASSLGTVGNEQFF. CDR3 DNA: TGTGCCAGCAGCCTGGGGACAGTGGGCAATGAGCAGTTCTTC.

CDR3 nucleotide sequence: TGTGCCAGCAGCAAACGGGAGTTTCTCGAGACCCAGTACTTC. Translated: CASSKREFLETQYF. This chain uses TRBV21-1 with TRBJ2-5; TRBD2, the D gene given by the table, was not confirmed from the DNA. TRBV21-1 represents a pseudogene. This CDR3 has 14 amino acids.

This chain joins TRBV28 and TRBJ1-4, with TRBD1 matching 9 bases. V was pared by 5 bases and J by 0 bases, with 10 bases of the junction left unmatched. Germline V gene sequence: CDR1 MDHEN, CDR2 SYDVKM. The CDR3 extends over 18 amino acids. CDR3 protein: CASSPGTGSFATNEKLFF. CDR3 nucleotides: TGTGCCAGCAGTCCGGGGACAGGGAGCTTTGCAACTAATGAAAAACTGTTTTTT.

V gene TRBV7-2 combines with J gene TRBJ2-3; 8 bases map to TRBD1. J gave up 2 bases and V 6 bases, and 7 bases lay outside the gene matches. The CDR3 runs 15 residues. Germline CDR1 SGHTA, CDR2 FQGNSA. The CDR3 DNA reads TGTGCCAGCAGTCTAGACAGGGGAGTCACAGATACGCAGTATTTT. Amino acid sequence: CASSLDRGVTDTQYF.

This chain links TRBV19 with TRBJ1-2; 8 bases are a match to TRBD1. CDR3 size: 14 residues. The V gene end was trimmed by 3 bases and the J gene end by 10 bases; junction bases not matched to a gene: 10. Germline CDR1 reads LNHDA; CDR2 reads SQIVND (reference sequence). This CDR3 is CASSISGTGNFYTF. CDR3 DNA: TGTGCCAGTAGTATTTCGGGGACAGGAAACTTCTACACCTTC.